The 17 T cell receptor beta chains below come from one sample, sequenced in a study of CD8+ T cells in alopecia areata. Extraction of RNA preceded its reverse transcription into cDNA, which served as the sequencing template. Repertoires were generated with immunoSEQ multiplex PCR, while TCRdb's copy carries only in-frame clones and drops some. This sample comprises about 270,000 clones, none seen once only. Pooled cutaneous lymph node cells were sorted using CD4, CD8alpha, NKG2D, NKG2ACE and other markers. Sequenced material: CD4+ T cells sorted from a lymph node. These receptors all come from a C3H/HeJ mouse with alopecia areata. The strain's MHC type: H2-k.

In regard to this clone: Gene names and germline refer to mouse. The CDR3 end is not reached by the read, which stops 4 residues before it; the germline J gene fills it in. J is TRBJ1-2 and V is TRBV13-1; 7 nucleotides agree with TRBD1. J was trimmed by 1 base and V by 5 bases; bases with no gene match: 5. Germline lookup yields CDR1 NSHNY and CDR2 SYGAGN. The CDR3 totals 14 residues. The CDR3 spells CASRTGTENSDYTF. The sequenced CDR3 bases are TGTGCCAGCAGGACCGGGACAGAAAACTCC.

This clone was seen more than once but under ten times. The genes and germline here are from mouse. The read is 4 residues too short to cover the CDR3 end, so that end is filled in from the germline J gene. V usage is TRBV1 and J usage is TRBJ2-3; TRBD2 agrees at 10 bases. After removal of 1 base from V and 4 bases from J, the junction contained 5 bases not matched to a gene. CDR1 NSQYPW and CDR2 LRSPGD come from the germline V gene (reference sequence). The CDR3 sequence is 16 residues long. The DNA read from the CDR3 is TGCACCTGCAGTGCAGGACTGGGGGGAAGGTCAGAA. Translated: CTCSAGLGGRSE. The complete CDR3 protein is CTCSAGLGGRSETLYF.

Turning to this clone: Genes and germline come from the mouse. This CDR3 is CASSGGENSYNSPLYF. The sequenced part of the CDR3 DNA is TGTGCCAGCAGTGGTGGGGAAAATTCCTATAATTCGCCC. This chain links TRBV19 with TRBJ1-6; D remains unclear. The read gets to within 3 residues of the CDR3 end, and the germline J gene fills in the rest. TRBJ1-6 is designated an ORF whose function remains uncertain. V was trimmed by 4 bases and J by 0 bases, leaving 11 bases between them. The CDR3 is 16 amino acids. Per the germline V gene, CDR1 is FNHDT and CDR2 is SITEND (reference sequence).

This clone was seen more than once but under ten times. These gene names are mouse names. The observed sequence ends 4 residues before the CDR3 terminus, with the missing tail filled in from the germline J gene. The chain links TRBV17 to TRBJ2-2; TRBD1 might be the D (5 bases). V was shortened by 0 bases and J by 1 base, with 12 bases between the two germline ends. Per germline, CDR1 MNHDT and CDR2 YYDKIL. This CDR3 contains 17 residues. CDR3 sequence: CASSRDQAGRNTGQLYF. CDR3 DNA (partial): TGTGCTAGCAGTAGAGATCAGGCAGGGAGAAACACCGGG.

Comment on this clone: All gene names here are mouse names. The read halts 4 residues ahead of the CDR3 end, with the missing end drawn from the germline J gene. The same CDR3 is also encoded by other DNA sequences in this sample. The J gene is TRBJ2-7, the V gene TRBV5; D is perhaps TRBD2 (6 bases). CDR3 length: 12 amino acids. The germline CDR1 and CDR2 sequences are LGHNA and YNLKQL (reference sequence). CDR3 DNA, as far as it was read: TGTGCCAGCAGCCCGGGGGGTTAT. Translation: CASSPGGY. The full CDR3 reads CASSPGGYEQYF.

As to this clone: Germline and genes here are mouse. The read falls 4 residues short of the CDR3 end, and the missing part is taken from the germline J gene. The V call is TRBV19, the J call TRBJ2-3, with 11 bases matching TRBD2. The germline CDR1 and CDR2 sequences are FNHDT and SITEND (reference sequence). V dropped 5 bases and J dropped 3; count of bases not matched to a gene: 5. The CDR3 is 15 residues long. CDR3 residues: CASSQGLGAAETLYF. Partial CDR3 DNA: TGTGCCAGCAGCCAGGGACTGGGGGCCGCAGAA. Full variable domain (missing parts from reference TRBV19 and TRBJ2-3): GGIITQTPKFLIGQEGQKLTLKCQQNFNHDTMYWYRQDSGKGLRLIYYSITENDLQKGDLSEGYDASREKKSSFSLTVTSAQKNEMAVFLCASSQGLGAAETLYFGSGTRLTVL.

This clone was picked up a small number of times. Gene names follow the mouse nomenclature. The read gets to within 4 residues of the CDR3 end, and the germline J gene fills in the rest. The chain couples TRBV13-2 to TRBJ2-5; 14 nucleotides agree with TRBD2. Germline V gene data show CDR1 as NNHNN and CDR2 as SYGAGS (reference sequence). The CDR3 is 17 residues long. This CDR3 is CASGDARDWGGADTQYF. CDR3 DNA, as far as it was read: TGTGCCAGCGGTGATGCCAGGGACTGGGGGGGCGCGGAC.

This clone was detected only a few times. Each gene name is a mouse one. The read halts 4 residues ahead of the CDR3 end, with the missing end drawn from the germline J gene. The V and J genes are TRBV5 and TRBJ1-1; the D is unclear. In germline, CDR1 is LGHNA, CDR2 YNLKQL (reference sequence). This CDR3 has 13 residues. Deletions cut 2 bases from V and 0 bases from J, with 4 bases between. The CDR3 DNA, read in part, is TGTGCCAGCAGCCAACAAGCAAACACA. It is translated as CASSQQANT. The whole CDR3 sequence is CASSQQANTEVFF.

The sample holds a few counts of this clone. Gene names are the mouse ones. The read gets to within 3 residues of the CDR3 end, and the germline J gene fills in the rest. The rearrangement uses TRBV29 and TRBJ1-6; D not resolved. TRBJ1-6 is designated an ORF whose function remains uncertain. The CDR3 loop spans 13 amino acids. The germline V gene encodes CDR1 MSHET and CDR2 SYDVDS. The V end lost 2 bases, the J end lost 8 bases, and 7 bases lay between the germline ends. CDR3 bases read: TGTGCTAGCAGTTTAAATAGGGATTCGCCC. It translates to CASSLNRDSP. The entire CDR3 is CASSLNRDSPLYF.

This clone was recorded at least ten times. Mouse germline and gene names are used. The CDR3 extends 4 residues past the end of the read, so its final part is completed from the germline J gene. The chain is built from TRBV17 and TRBJ1-2, with a possible D match to TRBD1 (6 bases). V was cut by 3 bases and J by 3 bases, with 11 bases left in between. The CDR3 runs 14 residues. CDR1 and CDR2 from the germline V gene are MNHDT and YYDKIL. CDR3 bases read: TGTGCTAGCAGTAGGGGCAGGGGAGACTCC. Translated: CASSRGRGDS. The whole CDR3 reads CASSRGRGDSDYTF. The variable domain in full, with the rest retrieved from reference TRBV17 and TRBJ1-2, is DTTVKQNPRYKLARVGKPVNLICSQTMNHDTMYWYQKKPNQAPKLLLFYYDKILNREADTFEKFQSSRPNNSFCSLYIGSAGLEYSAMYLCASSRGRGDSDYTFGSGTRLLVI.

A word on this clone: Mouse gene names apply. Read data end 4 residues before the CDR3 end; the end is taken from the germline J gene. This chain connects TRBV3 to TRBJ2-2; 7 nucleotides align to TRBD2. J lost 4 bases, V lost 6 bases, and 5 bases had no gene match. The CDR3 has 14 amino acids. CDR1 and CDR2 (germline): SNHLY, FYNGKV (reference sequence). The CDR3 loop reads CASSMGGGTGQLYF. CDR3 bases read: TGTGCCAGCAGTATGGGGGGTGGCACCGGG.

This clone has just a few counts. Gene names are mouse gene names. The read finishes 4 residues shy of the CDR3 end, and the germline J gene is used to complete it. The gene calls are TRBV19 and TRBJ1-1; TRBD1 agrees at 7 bases. The germline V gene encodes CDR1 FNHDT and CDR2 SITEND (reference sequence). The ends lost 8 bases at V and 0 bases at J; junction bases unmatched: 1. The CDR3 sequence is 12 residues long. The CDR3 is CASGTANTEVFF. The CDR3 bases that were read are TGTGCCAGTGGGACAGCAAACACA.

This clone was seen more than once but under ten times. Mouse germline and gene names are used. The read ends 4 residues before the CDR3 terminus; that terminus is restored from the germline J gene. This chain uses TRBV1 with TRBJ2-2, with 12 positions matching TRBD2. The CDR3 spans 16 residues. CDR1 is NSQYPW and CDR2 is LRSPGD in the germline V gene (reference sequence). The part of the CDR3 DNA that was read is TGCACCTGCAGTGGGGGACTGGGGGGTATGAGCGGG. Translated, it gives CTCSGGLGGMSG. The whole CDR3 is CTCSGGLGGMSGQLYF.

Notes on this clone: Gene and germline names: mouse. Read coverage stops 4 residues before the CDR3 terminus; the germline J gene supplies the remainder. Other DNA sequences from this sample encode an identical CDR3 as well. The chain has TRBV5 and TRBJ1-2, with a weak D call TRBD1 (6 bases). The CDR3 has 13 amino acids. The ends were cut back, 4 bases at V and 2 bases at J, with 8 bases in the middle. Germline loops: CDR1 LGHNA, CDR2 YNLKQL (reference sequence). CDR3 region: CASSPQGNSDYTF. Partial CDR3 DNA: TGTGCCAGCAGCCCGCAGGGGAACTCC.

This clone was counted a few times. Gene names and germline match the mouse. Read coverage stops 4 residues before the CDR3 terminus; the germline J gene supplies the remainder. The gene calls are TRBV13-3 and TRBJ2-5; TRBD1 matches at 11 bases. CDR1 and CDR2 from the germline V gene are NNHDY and SYVADS. This CDR3 contains 14 residues. CDR3: CASRLGQGGDTQYF. Partial CDR3 DNA: TGTGCCAGCAGGCTGGGACAGGGGGGAGAC. Full variable domain (rest looked up from reference TRBV13-3 and TRBJ2-5): EAAVTQSPRSKVAVTGGKVTLSCHQTNNHDYMYWYRQDTGHGLRLIHYSYVADSTEKGDIPDGYKASRPSQENFSLILELASLSQTAVYFCASRLGQGGDTQYFGPGTRLLVL.

Many counts were recorded for this clone. Any gene name here is a mouse gene name. The read ends 4 residues shy of where the CDR3 ends; the end is completed using the germline J gene. V gene TRBV17 combines with J gene TRBJ2-5; TRBD2 is a possible D gene (6 bases). The length of the CDR3 is 14 residues. The germline CDR1 and CDR2 sequences are MNHDT and YYDKIL. V shed 5 bases and J shed 0 bases, with 9 bases lying between them. The sequenced part of the CDR3 DNA is TGTGCTAGCAGTCCTGGGGTTAACCAAGAC. As protein: CASSPGVNQD. The whole CDR3 sequence is CASSPGVNQDTQYF.

This clone has just a few counts. Gene names follow the mouse nomenclature. The DNA ends 4 residues before the CDR3 does, and the rest of the CDR3 is filled in from the germline J gene. The chain has TRBV13-1 and TRBJ2-3, with 8 bases identical to TRBD1. V gave up 2 bases and J gave up 3 bases; unmatched junction bases: 8. The CDR3 runs 16 residues. Per the germline V gene, CDR1 is NSHNY and CDR2 is SYGAGN. CDR3 bases read: TGTGCCAGCAGTGACACAGGGGGGATGGGGGCAGAA. Translated: CASSDTGGMGAE. The complete CDR3 reads CASSDTGGMGAETLYF.